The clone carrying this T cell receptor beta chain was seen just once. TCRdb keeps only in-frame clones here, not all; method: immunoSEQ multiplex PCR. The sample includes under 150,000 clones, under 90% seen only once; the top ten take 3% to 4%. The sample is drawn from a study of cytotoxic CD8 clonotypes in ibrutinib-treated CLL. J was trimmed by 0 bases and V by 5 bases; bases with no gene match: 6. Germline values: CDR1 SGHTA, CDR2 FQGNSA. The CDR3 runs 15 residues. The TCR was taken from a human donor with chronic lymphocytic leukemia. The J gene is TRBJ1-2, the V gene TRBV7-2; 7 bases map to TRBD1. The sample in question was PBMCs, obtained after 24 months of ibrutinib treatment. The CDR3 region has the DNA TGTGCCAGCAGCCAAGACAGGGCAGCTAACTATGGCTACACCTTC. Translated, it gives CASSQDRAANYGYTF.